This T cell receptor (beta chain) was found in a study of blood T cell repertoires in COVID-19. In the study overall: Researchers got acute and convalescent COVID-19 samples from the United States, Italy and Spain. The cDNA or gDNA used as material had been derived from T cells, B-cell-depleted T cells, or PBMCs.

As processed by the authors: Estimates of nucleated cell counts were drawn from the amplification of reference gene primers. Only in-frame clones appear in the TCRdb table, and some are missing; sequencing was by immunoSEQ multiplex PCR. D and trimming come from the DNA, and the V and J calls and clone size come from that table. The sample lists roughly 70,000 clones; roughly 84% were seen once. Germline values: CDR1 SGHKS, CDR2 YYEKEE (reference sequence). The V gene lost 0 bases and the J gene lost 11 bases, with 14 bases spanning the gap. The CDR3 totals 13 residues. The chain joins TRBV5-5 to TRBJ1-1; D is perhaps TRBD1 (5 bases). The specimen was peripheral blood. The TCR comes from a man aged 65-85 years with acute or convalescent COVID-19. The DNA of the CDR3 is TGTGCCAGCAGCTTGGTTGGGGGTGGGAGGGCTTTCTTT. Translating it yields CASSLVGGGRAFF.